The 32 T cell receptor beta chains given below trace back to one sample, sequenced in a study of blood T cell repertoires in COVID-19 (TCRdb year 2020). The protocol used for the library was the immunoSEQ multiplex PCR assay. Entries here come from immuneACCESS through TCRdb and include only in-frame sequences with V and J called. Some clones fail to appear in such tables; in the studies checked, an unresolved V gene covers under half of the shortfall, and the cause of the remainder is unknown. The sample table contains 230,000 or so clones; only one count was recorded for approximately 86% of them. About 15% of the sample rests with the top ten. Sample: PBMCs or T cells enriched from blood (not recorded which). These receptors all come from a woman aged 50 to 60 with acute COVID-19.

CDR3: CASRTYPTENTEAFF. CDR3 bases: TGTGCCAGCAGGACATACCCGACAGAGAACACTGAAGCTTTCTTT. The chain combines TRBV21-1 with TRBJ1-1; the D segment call TRBD1 is taken from the table without a DNA check. TRBV21-1 is classified as a pseudogene. This CDR3 comprises 15 residues.

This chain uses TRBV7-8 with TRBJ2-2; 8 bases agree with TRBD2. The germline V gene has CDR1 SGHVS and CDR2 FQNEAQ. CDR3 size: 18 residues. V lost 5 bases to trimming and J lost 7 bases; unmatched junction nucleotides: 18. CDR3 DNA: TGTGCCAGCAGCCACGTTCGGGTAGCGGGAAGTAGGGACGGGGAGCTGTTTTTT. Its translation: CASSHVRVAGSRDGELFF. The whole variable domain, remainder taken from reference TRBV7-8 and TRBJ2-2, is GAGVSQSPRYKVAKRGQDVALRCDPISGHVSLFWYQQALGQGPEFLTYFQNEAQLDKSGLPSDRFFAERPEGSVSTLKIQRTQQEDSAVYLCASSHVRVAGSRDGELFFGEGSRLTVL.

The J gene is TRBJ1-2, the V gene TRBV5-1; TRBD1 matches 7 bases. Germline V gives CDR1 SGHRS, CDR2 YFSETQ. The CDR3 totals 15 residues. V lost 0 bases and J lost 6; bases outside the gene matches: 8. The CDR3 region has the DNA TGCGCCAGCAGCTTGGGGGCAGGGGGATCGGATGGCTACACCTTC. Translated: CASSLGAGGSDGYTF.

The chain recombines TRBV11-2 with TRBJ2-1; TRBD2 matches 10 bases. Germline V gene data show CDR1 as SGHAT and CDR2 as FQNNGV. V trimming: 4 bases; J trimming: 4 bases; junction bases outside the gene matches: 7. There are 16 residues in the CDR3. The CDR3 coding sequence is TGTGCCAGCAGCTATCTAGGGACTAGCGTTTACAATGAGCAGTTCTTC. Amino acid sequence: CASSYLGTSVYNEQFF.

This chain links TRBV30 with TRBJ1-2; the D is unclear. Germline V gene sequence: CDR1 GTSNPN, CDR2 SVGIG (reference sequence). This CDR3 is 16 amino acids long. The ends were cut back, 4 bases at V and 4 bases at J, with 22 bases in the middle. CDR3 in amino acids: CAWTLAPDYATYGYTF. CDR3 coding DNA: TGTGCCTGGACGTTGGCGCCGGACTATGCCACCTATGGCTACACCTTC.

The CDR3 DNA follows: TGTGCCAGCAGGAGCGGGAGATACCTAGCCAAAAACATTCAGTACTTC. Translated: CASRSGRYLAKNIQYF. The chain combines TRBV28 with TRBJ2-4; TRBD2 agrees at 8 bases. The CDR3 loop spans 16 amino acids. Germline V gives CDR1 MDHEN, CDR2 SYDVKM. Germline trimming cut 6 bases from V and 0 bases from J; bases unmatched to any gene: 7.

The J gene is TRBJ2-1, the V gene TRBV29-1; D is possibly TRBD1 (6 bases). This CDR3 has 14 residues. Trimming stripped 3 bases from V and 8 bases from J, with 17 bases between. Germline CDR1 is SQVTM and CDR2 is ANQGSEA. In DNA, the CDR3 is TGCAGCGTTGAGGTCCGCTGGGACAATGATGAGCAGTTCTTC. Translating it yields CSVEVRWDNDEQFF.

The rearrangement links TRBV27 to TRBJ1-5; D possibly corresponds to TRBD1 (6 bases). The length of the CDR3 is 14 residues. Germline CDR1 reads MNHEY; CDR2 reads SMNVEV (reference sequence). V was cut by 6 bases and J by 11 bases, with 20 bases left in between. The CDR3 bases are TGTGCCAGCAGCCCAATGACAGGCACGGCCTCCCAGCATTTT. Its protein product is CASSPMTGTASQHF.

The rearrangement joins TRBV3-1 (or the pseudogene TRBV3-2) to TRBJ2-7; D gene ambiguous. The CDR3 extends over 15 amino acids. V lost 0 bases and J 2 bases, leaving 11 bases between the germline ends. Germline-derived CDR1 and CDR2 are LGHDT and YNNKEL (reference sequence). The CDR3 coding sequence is TGTGCCAGCAGCCAAGATGGTGGCAGGACCTACGAGCAGTACTTC. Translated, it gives CASSQDGGRTYEQYF.

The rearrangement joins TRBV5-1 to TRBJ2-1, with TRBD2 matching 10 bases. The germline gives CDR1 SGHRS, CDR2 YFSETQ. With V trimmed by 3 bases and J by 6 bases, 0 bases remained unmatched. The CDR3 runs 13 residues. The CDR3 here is CASSWTSGNEQFF. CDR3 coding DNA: TGCGCCAGCAGCTGGACTAGCGGCAATGAGCAGTTCTTC.

The CDR3 DNA sequence: TGTGCCAGCAGCGGTGCCGGGACAGGGCAAGGCGAGCAGTACTTC. Encoded protein: CASSGAGTGQGEQYF. The V gene is TRBV5-4, the J gene TRBJ2-7; TRBD1 agrees at 9 bases. CDR3 size: 15 residues. V lost 4 bases, J lost 6 bases, and 11 bases stayed unmatched. The germline gives CDR1 SGHNT, CDR2 YYREEE (reference sequence). The whole variable domain, filled in from reference TRBV5-4 and TRBJ2-7, reads ETGVTQSPTHLIKTRGQQVTLRCSSQSGHNTVSWYQQALGQGPQFIFQYYREEENGRGNFPPRFSGLQFPNYSSELNVNALELDDSALYLCASSGAGTGQGEQYFGPGTRLTVT.

CDR3 loop: CASSSTLGNYNEQFF. Here the CDR3 DNA reads TGTGCCAGCAGCTCAACACTAGGAAACTACAATGAGCAGTTCTTC. The chain recombines TRBV13 with TRBJ2-1; D is perhaps TRBD2 (5 bases). This CDR3 spans 15 amino acids. CDR1 and CDR2 (germline): PRHDT, FYEKMQ (reference sequence). V was clipped by 4 bases and J by 3 bases, with 13 bases between them.

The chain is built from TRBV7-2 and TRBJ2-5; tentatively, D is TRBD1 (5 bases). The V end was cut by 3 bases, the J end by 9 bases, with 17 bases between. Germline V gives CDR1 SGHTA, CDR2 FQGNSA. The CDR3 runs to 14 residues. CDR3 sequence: CASSFTTETVAQYF. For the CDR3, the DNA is TGTGCCAGCAGCTTCACGACAGAGACGGTGGCCCAGTACTTC.

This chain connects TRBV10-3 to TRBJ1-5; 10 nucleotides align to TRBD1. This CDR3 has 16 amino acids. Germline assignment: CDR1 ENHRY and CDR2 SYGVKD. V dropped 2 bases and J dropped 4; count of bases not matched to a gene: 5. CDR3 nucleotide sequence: TGTGCCATCAGTGAGCAGGGACAGGGGCTTAATCAGCCCCAGCATTTT. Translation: CAISEQGQGLNQPQHF.

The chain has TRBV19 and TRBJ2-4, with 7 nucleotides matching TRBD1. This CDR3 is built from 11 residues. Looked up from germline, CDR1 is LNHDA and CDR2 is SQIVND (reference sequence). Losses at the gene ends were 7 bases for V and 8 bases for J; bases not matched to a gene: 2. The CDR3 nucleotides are TGTGCCAGTAAAACAGGGGACATTCAGTACTTC. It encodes CASKTGDIQYF.

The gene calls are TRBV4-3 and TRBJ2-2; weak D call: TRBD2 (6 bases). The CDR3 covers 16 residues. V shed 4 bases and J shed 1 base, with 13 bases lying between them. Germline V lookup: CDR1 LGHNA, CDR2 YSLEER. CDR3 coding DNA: TGCGCCAGCAGCCTAGGTAGCGGAGTGAACACCGGGGAGCTGTTTTTT. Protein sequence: CASSLGSGVNTGELFF.

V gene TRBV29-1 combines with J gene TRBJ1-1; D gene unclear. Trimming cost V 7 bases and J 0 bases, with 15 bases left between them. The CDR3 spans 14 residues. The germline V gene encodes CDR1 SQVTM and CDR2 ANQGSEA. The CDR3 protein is CSARESYMNTEAFF. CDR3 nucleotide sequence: TGCAGCGCCCGGGAGAGCTACATGAACACTGAAGCTTTCTTT. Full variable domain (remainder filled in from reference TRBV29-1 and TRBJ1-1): SAVISQKPSRDICQRGTSLTIQCQVDSQVTMMFWYRQQPGQSLTLIATANQGSEATYESGFVIDKFPISRPNLTFSTLTVSNMSPEDSSIYLCSARESYMNTEAFFGQGTRLTVV.

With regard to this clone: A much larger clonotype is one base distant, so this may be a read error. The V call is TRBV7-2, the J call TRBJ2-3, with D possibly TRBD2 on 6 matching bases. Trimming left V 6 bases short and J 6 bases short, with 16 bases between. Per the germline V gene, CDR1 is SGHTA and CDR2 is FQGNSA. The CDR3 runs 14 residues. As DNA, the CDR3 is TGTGCCAGCAGGGGGCGGGCGGGGAGGGATACGCAGTATTTT. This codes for CASRGRAGRDTQYF.

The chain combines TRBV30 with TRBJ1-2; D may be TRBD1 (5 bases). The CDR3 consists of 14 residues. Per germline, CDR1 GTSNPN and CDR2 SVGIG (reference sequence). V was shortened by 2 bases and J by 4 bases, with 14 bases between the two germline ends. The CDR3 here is CAWSLGGSGYGYTF. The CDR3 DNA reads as TGTGCCTGGAGTCTCGGGGGTTCCGGCTATGGCTACACCTTC.

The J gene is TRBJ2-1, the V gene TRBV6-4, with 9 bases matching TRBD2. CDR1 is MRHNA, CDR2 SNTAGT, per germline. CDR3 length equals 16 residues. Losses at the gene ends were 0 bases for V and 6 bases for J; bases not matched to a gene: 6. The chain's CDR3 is CASSDSGGRGSNEQFF. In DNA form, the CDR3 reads TGTGCCAGCAGTGACTCAGGCGGGAGGGGTTCCAATGAGCAGTTCTTC.

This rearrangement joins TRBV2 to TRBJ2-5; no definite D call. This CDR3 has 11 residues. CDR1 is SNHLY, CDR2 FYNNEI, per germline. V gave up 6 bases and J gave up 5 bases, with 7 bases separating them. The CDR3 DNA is TGTGCCAGCAGGGGCTGGGAGACCCAGTACTTC. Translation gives CASRGWETQYF.

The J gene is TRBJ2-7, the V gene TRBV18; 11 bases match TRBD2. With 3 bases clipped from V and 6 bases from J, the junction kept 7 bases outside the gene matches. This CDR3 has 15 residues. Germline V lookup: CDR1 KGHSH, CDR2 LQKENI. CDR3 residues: CASSPPGSGRVEQYF. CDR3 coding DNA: TGTGCCAGCTCACCCCCGGGTAGCGGGAGGGTCGAGCAGTACTTC.

CDR3 protein: CASSLAFGGASTDTQYF. The CDR3 bases are TGCGCCAGCAGCTTGGCCTTTGGCGGGGCTAGCACAGATACGCAGTATTTT. The chain couples TRBV5-1 to TRBJ2-3, with D perhaps matching TRBD2 (6 bases). The CDR3 contains 17 residues. Per germline, CDR1 SGHRS and CDR2 YFSETQ. The V gene lost 0 bases and the J gene lost 0 bases, with 14 bases spanning the gap.

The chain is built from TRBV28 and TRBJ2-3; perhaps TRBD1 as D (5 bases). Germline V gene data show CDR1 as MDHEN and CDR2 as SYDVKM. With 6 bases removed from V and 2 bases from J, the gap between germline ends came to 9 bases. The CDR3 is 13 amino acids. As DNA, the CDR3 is TGTGCCAGCAGCACGACAGCCACAGATACGCAGTATTTT. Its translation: CASSTTATDTQYF.

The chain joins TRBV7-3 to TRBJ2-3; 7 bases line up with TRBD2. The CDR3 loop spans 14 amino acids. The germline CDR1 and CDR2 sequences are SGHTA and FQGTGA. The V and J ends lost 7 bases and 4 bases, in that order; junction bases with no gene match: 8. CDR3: CASNSGNVADTQYF. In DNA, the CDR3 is TGTGCCAGCAACAGCGGGAATGTAGCAGATACGCAGTATTTT.

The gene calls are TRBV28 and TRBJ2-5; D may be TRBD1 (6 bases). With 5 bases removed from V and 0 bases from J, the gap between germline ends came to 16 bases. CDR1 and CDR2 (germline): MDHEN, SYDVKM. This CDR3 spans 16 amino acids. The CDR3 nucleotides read TGTGCCAGCAGTCCACCAGGGGTAGGGTACCAAGAGACCCAGTACTTC. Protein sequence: CASSPPGVGYQETQYF.

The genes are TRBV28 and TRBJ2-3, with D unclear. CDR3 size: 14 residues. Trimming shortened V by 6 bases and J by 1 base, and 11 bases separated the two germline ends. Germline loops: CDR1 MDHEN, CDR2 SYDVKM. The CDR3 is CASSILEGTDTQYF. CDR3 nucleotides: TGTGCCAGCAGCATCCTAGAGGGCACAGATACGCAGTATTTT.

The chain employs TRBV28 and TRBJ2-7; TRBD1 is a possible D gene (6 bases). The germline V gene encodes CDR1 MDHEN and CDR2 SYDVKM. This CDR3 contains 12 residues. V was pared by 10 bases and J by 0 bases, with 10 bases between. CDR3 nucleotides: TGTGCCACTCAGGGGAGCTCCTACGAGCAGTACTTC. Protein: CATQGSSYEQYF.

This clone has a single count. The CDR3 sequence: CSAFGGVGDEQYF. CDR3 nucleotides: TGCAGCGCATTTGGGGGGGTGGGAGACGAGCAGTACTTC. This chain uses TRBV29-1 with TRBJ2-7; 7 bases line up with TRBD2. The length of the CDR3 is 13 residues. The V gene end was trimmed by 7 bases and the J gene end by 5 bases; junction bases not matched to a gene: 11. The germline V gene encodes CDR1 SQVTM and CDR2 ANQGSEA.

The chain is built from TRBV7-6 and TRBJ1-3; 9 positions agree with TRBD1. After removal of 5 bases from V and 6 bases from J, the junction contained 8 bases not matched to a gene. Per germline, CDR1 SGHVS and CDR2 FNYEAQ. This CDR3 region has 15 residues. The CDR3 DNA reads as TGTGCCAGCAGCCCGTTCCGGGACAGGGCAAACACCATATATTTT. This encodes CASSPFRDRANTIYF.

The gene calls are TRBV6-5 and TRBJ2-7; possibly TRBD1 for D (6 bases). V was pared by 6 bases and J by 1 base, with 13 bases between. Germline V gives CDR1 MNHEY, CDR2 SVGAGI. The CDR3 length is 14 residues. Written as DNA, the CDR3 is TGTGCCAGCAGAGGCAGGGGTACTTCCTACGAGCAGTACTTC. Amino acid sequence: CASRGRGTSYEQYF.

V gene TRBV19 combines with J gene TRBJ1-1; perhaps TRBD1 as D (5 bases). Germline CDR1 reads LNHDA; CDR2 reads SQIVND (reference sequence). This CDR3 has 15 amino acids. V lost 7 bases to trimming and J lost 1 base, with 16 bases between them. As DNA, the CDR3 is TGTGCCAGTACCCCCGGAGAGGACACGAACACTGAAGCTTTCTTT. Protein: CASTPGEDTNTEAFF.